This TCR beta chain appears in the sequencing data of a study of regulatory T cells in long-lasting Graves disease. Overall study context: To qualify as persistent, Graves' disease required over 5 years of antithyroid drugs with positive TSH receptor antibodies.

The time point is: persistent/refractory GD, antithyroid drugs over 5 years with positive TRAb. From PBMCs, RNA was extracted and then used to make the TCR library. This clonotype occurred once. Its antigen is as yet unknown. Libraries of TCR beta came from iRepertoire HTBI primers plus Arm-PCR of CDR3 regions. TCRdb passed the multiplex PCR reads through MiXCR, listing each CDR3 protein once. The profile covers around 510,000 distinct CDR3 sequences, with 20% appearing a single time and over 7.5% taken by the ten largest. The study, taken as a whole, reports: Persistent cases of Graves' showed reduced TCR diversity relative to newly diagnosed patients. The researchers studied only peripheral blood, not thyroid tissue.

This clonotype was obtained from a female donor with Graves disease. Material: peripheral blood mononuclear cells (PBMCs), obtained when the disease was refractory, from a patient treated with antithyroid drugs.

For the CDR3, the DNA is TGCAGCGCAGGAACCGGACTAGCGGGGGGGTACGAGCAGTACTTC. This sequence encodes CSAGTGLAGGYEQYF. The V call is TRBV29-1, the J call TRBJ2-7; 15 nucleotides align to TRBD2. This CDR3 comprises 15 residues. Germline loops: CDR1 SQVTM, CDR2 ANQGSEA. Losses at the gene ends were 7 bases for V and 4 bases for J; bases not matched to a gene: 8.